This TCR beta chain was recovered during a study of shared clonotypes between healthy human individuals. Study details: Three CD4 naive, three CD4 memory, two CD8 naive and one CD8 memory plate were used per donor. Study outcomes and limitations: The study generally estimated greater richness for naive than memory subsets.

For sorted subsets, 150 to 200 ng DNA per replicate equaled about 31,000 T cell genomes. Method: immunoSEQ multiplex PCR; TCRdb's copy keeps in-frame clones and lacks some. The data hold roughly 2,000,000 clones, with approximately 94% observed a single time. This CDR3 has 14 residues. Germline CDR1 and CDR2: SGDLS and YYNGEE. Trimming removed 0 bases from V and 8 bases from J; junction bases left unmatched: 4. With regard to this clone: Its cognate antigen is unknown.

Positive CCR7 selection of CD45RO-negative cells yielded the naive CD8 cells, and terminally differentiated effector memory CD45RA+ cells were excluded. This rearrangement joins TRBV9 to TRBJ1-2; TRBD1 agrees at 10 bases. The sequencing sample was made of naive CD8+ T cells sorted from blood. This clonotype originated in a man between 18 and 29 years old in good health. CDR3 region: CASSVGGQGDGYTF. The CDR3 nucleotides read TGTGCCAGCAGCGTAGGTGGACAGGGGGACGGCTACACCTTC.